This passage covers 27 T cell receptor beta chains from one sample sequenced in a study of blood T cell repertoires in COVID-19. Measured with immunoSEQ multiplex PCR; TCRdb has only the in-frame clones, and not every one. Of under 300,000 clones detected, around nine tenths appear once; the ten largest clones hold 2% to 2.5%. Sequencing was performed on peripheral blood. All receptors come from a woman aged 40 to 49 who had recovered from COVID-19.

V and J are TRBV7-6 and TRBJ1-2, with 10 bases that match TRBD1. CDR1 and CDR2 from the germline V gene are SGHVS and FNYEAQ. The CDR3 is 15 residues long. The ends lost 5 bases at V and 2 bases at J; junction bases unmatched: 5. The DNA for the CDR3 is TGTGCCAGCAGCCCATGGGACAGGGGCAACTATGGCTACACCTTC. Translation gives CASSPWDRGNYGYTF.

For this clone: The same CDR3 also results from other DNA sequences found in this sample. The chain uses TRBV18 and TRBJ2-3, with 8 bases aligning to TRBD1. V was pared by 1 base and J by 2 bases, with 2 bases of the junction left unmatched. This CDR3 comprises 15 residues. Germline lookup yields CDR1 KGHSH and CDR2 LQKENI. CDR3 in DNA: TGTGCCAGCTCACCACGACAGGGGTTCACAGATACGCAGTATTTT. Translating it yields CASSPRQGFTDTQYF.

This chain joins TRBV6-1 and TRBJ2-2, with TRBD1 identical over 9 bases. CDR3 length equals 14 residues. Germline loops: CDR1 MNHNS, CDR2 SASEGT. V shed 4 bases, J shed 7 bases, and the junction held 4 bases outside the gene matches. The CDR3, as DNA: TGTGCCAGCAGTGGGACAGGGGAGGGCGGGGAGCTGTTTTTT. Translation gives CASSGTGEGGELFF.

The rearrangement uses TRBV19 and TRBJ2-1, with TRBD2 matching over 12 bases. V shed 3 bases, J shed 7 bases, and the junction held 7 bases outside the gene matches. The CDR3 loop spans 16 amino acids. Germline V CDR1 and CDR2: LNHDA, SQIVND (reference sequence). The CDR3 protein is CASSIFGTSGLNEQFF. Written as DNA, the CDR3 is TGTGCCAGTAGTATTTTCGGGACTAGCGGGTTAAATGAGCAGTTCTTC.

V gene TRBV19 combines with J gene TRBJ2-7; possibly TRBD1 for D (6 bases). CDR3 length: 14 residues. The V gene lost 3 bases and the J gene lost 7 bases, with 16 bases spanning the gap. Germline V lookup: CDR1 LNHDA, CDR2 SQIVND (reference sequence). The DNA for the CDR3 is TGTGCCAGTAGTATCCCCGGTGGGGGCCCGGAGCAGTACTTC. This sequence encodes CASSIPGGGPEQYF.

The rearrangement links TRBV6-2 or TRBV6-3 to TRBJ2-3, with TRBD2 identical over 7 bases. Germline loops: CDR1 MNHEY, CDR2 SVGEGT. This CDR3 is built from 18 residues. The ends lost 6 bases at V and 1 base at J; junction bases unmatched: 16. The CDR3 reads CASSRGPLIAGGTDTQYF. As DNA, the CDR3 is TGTGCCAGCAGCCGAGGGCCGCTAATCGCGGGGGGCACAGATACGCAGTATTTT.

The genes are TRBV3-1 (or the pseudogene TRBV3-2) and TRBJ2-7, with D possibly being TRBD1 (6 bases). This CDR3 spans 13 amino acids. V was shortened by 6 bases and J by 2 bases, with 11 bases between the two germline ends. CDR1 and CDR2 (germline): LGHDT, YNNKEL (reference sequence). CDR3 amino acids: CASSPGQTYEQYF. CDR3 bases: TGTGCCAGCAGTCCCGGACAGACCTACGAGCAGTACTTC.

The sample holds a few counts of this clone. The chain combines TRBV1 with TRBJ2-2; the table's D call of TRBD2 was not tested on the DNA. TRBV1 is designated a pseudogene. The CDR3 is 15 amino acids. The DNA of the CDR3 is TGCACCAGCAGCCGTCCGGGTCGCCTCCCCGGGGAGCTGTTTTTT. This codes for CTSSRPGRLPGELFF.

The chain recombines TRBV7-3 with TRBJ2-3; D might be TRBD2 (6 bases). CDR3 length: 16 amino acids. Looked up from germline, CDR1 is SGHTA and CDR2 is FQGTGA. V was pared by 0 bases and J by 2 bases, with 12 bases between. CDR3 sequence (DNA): TGTGCCAGCAGCTTAACTAGCGGCGTAACCACAGATACGCAGTATTTT. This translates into CASSLTSGVTTDTQYF.

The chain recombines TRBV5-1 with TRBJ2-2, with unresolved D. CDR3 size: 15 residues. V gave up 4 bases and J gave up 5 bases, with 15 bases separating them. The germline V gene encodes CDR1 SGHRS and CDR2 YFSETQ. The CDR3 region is CASSPMRLGTGELFF. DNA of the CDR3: TGCGCCAGCAGCCCGATGAGGTTAGGTACCGGGGAGCTGTTTTTT.

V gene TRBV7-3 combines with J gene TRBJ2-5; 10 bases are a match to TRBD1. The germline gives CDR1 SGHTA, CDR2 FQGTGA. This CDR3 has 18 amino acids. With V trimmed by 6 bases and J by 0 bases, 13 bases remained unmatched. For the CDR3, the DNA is TGTGCCAGCAGGGGGGACAGGGGTTTTCCAGCGTACCAAGAGACCCAGTACTTC. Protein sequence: CASRGDRGFPAYQETQYF.

The CDR3 loop reads CASSYKRDRFYEQYF. In DNA form, the CDR3 reads TGTGCCAGCAGTTACAAAAGGGACAGGTTCTACGAGCAGTACTTC. The gene calls are TRBV6-6 and TRBJ2-7, with 8 positions matching TRBD1. The CDR3 spans 15 residues. V dropped 2 bases and J dropped 3; count of bases not matched to a gene: 6. Germline CDR1 and CDR2: MNHNY and SVGAGI (reference sequence).

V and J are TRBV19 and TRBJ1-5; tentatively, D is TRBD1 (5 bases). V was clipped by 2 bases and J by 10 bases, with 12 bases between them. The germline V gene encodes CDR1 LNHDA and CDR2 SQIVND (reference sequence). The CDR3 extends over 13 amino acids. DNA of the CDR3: TGTGCCAGTAGTATACAGGGTTCAGACCCCCAGCATTTT. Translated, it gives CASSIQGSDPQHF. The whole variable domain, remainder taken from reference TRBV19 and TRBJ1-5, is DGGITQSPKYLFRKEGQNVTLSCEQNLNHDAMYWYRQDPGQGLRLIYYSQIVNDFQKGDIAEGYSVSREKKESFPLTVTSAQKNPTAFYLCASSIQGSDPQHFGDGTRLSIL.

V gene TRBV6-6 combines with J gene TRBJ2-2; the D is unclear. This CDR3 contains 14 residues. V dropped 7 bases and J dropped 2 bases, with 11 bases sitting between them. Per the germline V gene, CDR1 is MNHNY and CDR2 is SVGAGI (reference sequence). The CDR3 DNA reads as TGTGCCAGCACCCCAAGCCTAAACACCGGGGAGCTGTTTTTT. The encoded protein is CASTPSLNTGELFF.

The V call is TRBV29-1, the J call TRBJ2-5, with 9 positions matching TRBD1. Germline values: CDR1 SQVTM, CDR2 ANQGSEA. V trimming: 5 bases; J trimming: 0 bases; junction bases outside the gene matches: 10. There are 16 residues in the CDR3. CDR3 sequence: CSVPAGQGFYQETQYF. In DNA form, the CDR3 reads TGCAGCGTTCCCGCTGGACAGGGGTTCTACCAAGAGACCCAGTACTTC.

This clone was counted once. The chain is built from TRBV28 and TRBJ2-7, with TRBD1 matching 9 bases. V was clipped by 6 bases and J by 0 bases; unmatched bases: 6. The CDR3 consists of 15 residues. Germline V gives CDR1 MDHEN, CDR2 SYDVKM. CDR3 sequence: CASSYPGQGSYEQYF. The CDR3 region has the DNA TGTGCCAGCAGCTATCCGGGACAGGGCTCCTACGAGCAGTACTTC.

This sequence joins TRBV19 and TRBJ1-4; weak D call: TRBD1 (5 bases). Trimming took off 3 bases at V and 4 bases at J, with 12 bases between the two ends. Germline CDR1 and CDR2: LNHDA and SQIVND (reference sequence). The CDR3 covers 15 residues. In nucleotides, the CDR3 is TGTGCCAGTAGTATGGGCAGGGTTATTAATGAAAAACTGTTTTTT. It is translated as CASSMGRVINEKLFF.

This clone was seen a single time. CDR3 sequence: CASSLNSRGLNSGANVLTF. The CDR3 DNA follows: TGTGCCAGCAGTCTAAATTCCAGGGGCCTCAACTCTGGGGCCAACGTCCTGACTTTC. The rearrangement joins TRBV28 to TRBJ2-6, with D perhaps matching TRBD1 (6 bases). CDR1 and CDR2 from the germline V gene are MDHEN and SYDVKM. The CDR3 spans 19 residues. V gave up 5 bases and J gave up 0 bases, with 20 bases separating them.

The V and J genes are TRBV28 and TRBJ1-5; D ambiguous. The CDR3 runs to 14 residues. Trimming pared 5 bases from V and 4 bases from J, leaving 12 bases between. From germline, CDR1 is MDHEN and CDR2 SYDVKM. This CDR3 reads CASSPHQENQPQHF. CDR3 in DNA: TGTGCCAGCAGTCCGCATCAGGAAAATCAGCCCCAGCATTTT. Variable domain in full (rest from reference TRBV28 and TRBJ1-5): DVKVTQSSRYLVKRTGEKVFLECVQDMDHENMFWYRQDPGLGLRLIYFSYDVKMKEKGDIPEGYSVSREKKERFSLILESASTNQTSMYLCASSPHQENQPQHFGDGTRLSIL.

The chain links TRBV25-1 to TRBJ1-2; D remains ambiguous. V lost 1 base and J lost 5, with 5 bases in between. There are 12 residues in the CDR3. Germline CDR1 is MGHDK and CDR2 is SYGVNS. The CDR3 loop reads CASSESEYGYTF. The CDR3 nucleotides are TGTGCCAGCAGTGAATCAGAATATGGCTACACCTTC.

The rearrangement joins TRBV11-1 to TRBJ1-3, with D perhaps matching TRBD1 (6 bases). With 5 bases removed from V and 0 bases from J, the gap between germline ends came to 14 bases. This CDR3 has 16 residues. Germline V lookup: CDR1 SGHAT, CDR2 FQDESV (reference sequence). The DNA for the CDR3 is TGTGCCAGCAGCGTTAATCAGGGGAGCTCTGGAAACACCATATATTTT. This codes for CASSVNQGSSGNTIYF.

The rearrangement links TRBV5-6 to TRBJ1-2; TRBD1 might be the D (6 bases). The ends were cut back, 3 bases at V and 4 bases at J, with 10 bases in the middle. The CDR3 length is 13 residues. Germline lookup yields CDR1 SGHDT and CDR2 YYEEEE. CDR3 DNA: TGTGCCAGCAGCTCCGGGACATTCTATGGCTACACCTTC. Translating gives CASSSGTFYGYTF.

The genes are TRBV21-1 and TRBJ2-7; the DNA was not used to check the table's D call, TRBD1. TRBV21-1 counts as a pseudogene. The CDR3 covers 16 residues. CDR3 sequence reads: CASSNFTIQGGYEQYF. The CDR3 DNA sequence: TGTGCCAGCAGCAATTTTACCATCCAGGGGGGTTACGAGCAGTACTTC.

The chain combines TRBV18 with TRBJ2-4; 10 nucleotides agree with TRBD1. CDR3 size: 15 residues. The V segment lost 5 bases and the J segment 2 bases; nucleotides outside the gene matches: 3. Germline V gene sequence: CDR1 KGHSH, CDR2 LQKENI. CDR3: CASSSTGGPKNIQYF. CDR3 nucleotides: TGTGCCAGCTCATCGACAGGGGGCCCCAAAAACATTCAGTACTTC. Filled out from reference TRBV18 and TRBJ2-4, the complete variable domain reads NAGVMQNPRHLVRRRGQEARLRCSPMKGHSHVYWYRQLPEEGLKFMVYLQKENIIDESGMPKERFSAEFPKEGPSILRIQQVVRGDSAAYFCASSSTGGPKNIQYFGAGTRLSVL.

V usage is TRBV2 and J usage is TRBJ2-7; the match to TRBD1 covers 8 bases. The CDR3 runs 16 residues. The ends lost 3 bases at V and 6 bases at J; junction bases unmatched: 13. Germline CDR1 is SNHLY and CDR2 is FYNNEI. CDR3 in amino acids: CASSEGGTGSFGEQYF. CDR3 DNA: TGTGCCAGCAGTGAGGGCGGGACAGGTTCCTTCGGCGAGCAGTACTTC.

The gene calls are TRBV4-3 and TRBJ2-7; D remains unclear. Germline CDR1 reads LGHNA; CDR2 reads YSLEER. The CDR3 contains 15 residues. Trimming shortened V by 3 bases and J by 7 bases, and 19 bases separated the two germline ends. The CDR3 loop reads CASSQAWASREEQYF. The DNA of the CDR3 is TGCGCCAGCAGCCAGGCCTGGGCGTCTCGCGAAGAGCAGTACTTC.

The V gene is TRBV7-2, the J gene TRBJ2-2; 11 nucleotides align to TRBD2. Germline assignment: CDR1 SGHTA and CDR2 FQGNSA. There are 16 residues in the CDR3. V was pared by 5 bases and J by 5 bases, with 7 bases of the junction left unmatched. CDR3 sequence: CASSITSGGGTGELFF. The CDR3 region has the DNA TGTGCCAGCAGCATAACTAGCGGGGGAGGTACCGGGGAGCTGTTTTTT.